These 29 T cell receptor beta chains came from one sample sequenced in a study of shared clonotypes between healthy human individuals. TCRdb keeps only in-frame clones here, not all; method: immunoSEQ multiplex PCR. This table holds 980,000 or so clones, approximately 76% found once. Sequencing was done on a sample of memory CD4+ T cells sorted from blood. Subset indicated: CD45RA-negative fraction. These TCRs come from a man between 18 and 29 years old in good health.

The rearrangement uses TRBV10-3 and TRBJ1-6, with 11 positions matching TRBD1. Germline-derived CDR1 and CDR2 are ENHRY and SYGVKD. The CDR3 is 13 residues long. V was clipped by 7 bases and J by 10 bases; unmatched bases: 3. For the CDR3, the DNA is TGTGCCATCACCGGGACAGGGGGATCACCCCTCCACTTT. This sequence encodes CAITGTGGSPLHF.

This chain links TRBV28 with TRBJ2-7; D call uncertain. Per the germline V gene, CDR1 is MDHEN and CDR2 is SYDVKM. The CDR3 has 13 amino acids. V shed 7 bases and J shed 2 bases, with 12 bases lying between them. The chain's CDR3 is CASKPGGPYEQYF. CDR3 DNA: TGTGCCAGCAAGCCCGGCGGACCCTACGAGCAGTACTTC.

CDR3 loop: CASSSPTGIEQFF. The CDR3 DNA follows: TGTGCCAGCAGTTCCCCGACAGGGATTGAGCAGTTCTTC. The V call is TRBV6-5, the J call TRBJ2-1; 7 bases are shared with TRBD1. Trimming removed 4 bases from V and 9 bases from J; junction bases left unmatched: 6. This CDR3 spans 13 amino acids. Per germline, CDR1 MNHEY and CDR2 SVGAGI.

This sequence joins TRBV5-4 and TRBJ2-7, with a weak D call TRBD1 (6 bases). CDR1 is SGHNT and CDR2 is YYREEE in the germline V gene (reference sequence). Trimming stripped 5 bases from V and 2 bases from J, with 17 bases between. The CDR3 is made up of 15 amino acids. The CDR3 DNA is TGTGCCAGCAGTTCCAACACAGGGTCTACCTACGAGCAGTACTTC. This gives the protein CASSSNTGSTYEQYF.

This clone was counted once. The chain couples TRBV28 to TRBJ1-5; D might be TRBD1 (6 bases). V was pared by 3 bases and J by 1 base, with 10 bases between. The germline V gene encodes CDR1 MDHEN and CDR2 SYDVKM. This CDR3 is 15 amino acids long. DNA for the CDR3: TGTGCCAGCAGTTTGTACACAGGGAGCAATCAGCCCCAGCATTTT. It encodes CASSLYTGSNQPQHF.

The rearrangement links TRBV5-1 to TRBJ2-7, with 9 bases matching TRBD1. The CDR3 is 15 residues long. Germline V gene lookup returns CDR1 SGHRS and CDR2 YFSETQ. V lost 3 bases to trimming and J lost 0 bases; unmatched junction nucleotides: 4. The CDR3 DNA reads TGCGCCAGCAGCTATACAGGGGGCAGCTCCTACGAGCAGTACTTC. Translation gives CASSYTGGSSYEQYF.

The V and J genes are TRBV29-1 and TRBJ2-3; D call uncertain. The CDR3 runs 12 residues. Germline V lookup: CDR1 SQVTM, CDR2 ANQGSEA. Deletions cut 6 bases from V and 0 bases from J, with 7 bases between. The CDR3 is CSVVTSTDTQYF. Written as DNA, the CDR3 is TGCAGCGTGGTTACTAGCACAGATACGCAGTATTTT.

The sample holds one count of this clone. This chain connects TRBV5-1 to TRBJ2-7; TRBD2 might be the D (5 bases). Germline V gene sequence: CDR1 SGHRS, CDR2 YFSETQ. The CDR3 spans 15 residues. The germline V and J ends were trimmed by 6 bases and 1 base, with 17 bases remaining between them. The CDR3 DNA reads as TGCGCCAGCACCTCTGGACGCGGAGGATCCTACGAGCAGTACTTC. Protein: CASTSGRGGSYEQYF.

The rearrangement links TRBV9 to TRBJ2-5; the D is unclear. This CDR3 is 14 amino acids long. With 3 bases removed from V and 5 bases from J, the gap between germline ends came to 14 bases. Germline CDR1 is SGDLS and CDR2 is YYNGEE. The CDR3 bases are TGTGCCAGCAGCGCAACGGGTATATTGGAGACCCAGTACTTC. Its translation: CASSATGILETQYF. Full variable domain (remainder filled in from reference TRBV9 and TRBJ2-5): DSGVTQTPKHLITATGQRVTLRCSPRSGDLSVYWYQQSLDQGLQFLIQYYNGEERAKGNILERFSAQQFPDLHSELNLSSLELGDSALYFCASSATGILETQYFGPGTRLLVL.

The CDR3 nucleotides are TGTGCCAGCAGCCCCTCGGGACTAGCGGGAAACACCGGGGAGCTGTTTTTT. Translating gives CASSPSGLAGNTGELFF. The chain employs TRBV11-3 and TRBJ2-2, with 13 bases fitting TRBD2. V lost 5 bases and J lost 2; bases outside the gene matches: 5. Germline CDR1 and CDR2: SGHNT and YENEEA. The CDR3 covers 17 residues.

This clone occurred once. V gene TRBV10-2 combines with J gene TRBJ2-1; D is unclear. CDR3 size: 13 residues. V shed 6 bases and J shed 7 bases, with 13 bases lying between them. Germline V gives CDR1 WSHSY, CDR2 SAAADI. CDR3 sequence: CASRVEFLNEQFF. The CDR3, as DNA: TGCGCCAGCAGGGTAGAGTTTTTGAATGAGCAGTTCTTC.

On this clone: This same CDR3 is encoded by further DNA sequences in the sample. This sequence joins TRBV7-2 and TRBJ2-5; no clear D gene. V gave up 6 bases and J gave up 1 base, with 9 bases separating them. CDR3 length equals 13 residues. Germline V CDR1 and CDR2: SGHTA, FQGNSA. The CDR3 DNA is TGTGCCAGCAGAGCTCCGGTCCAAGAGACCCAGTACTTC. Amino acid sequence: CASRAPVQETQYF.

Comments on this clone: Other DNA sequences in this specimen translate into the identical CDR3. V usage is TRBV19 and J usage is TRBJ2-7, with TRBD1 matching over 8 bases. The CDR3 covers 13 residues. The J segment lost 3 bases and the V segment lost 5 bases, leaving 3 bases of the junction unmatched. The V gene's germline CDR1 is LNHDA and CDR2 SQIVND (reference sequence). In DNA form, the CDR3 reads TGTGCCAGTAGTCTTGGACAGGGCTACGAGCAGTACTTC. This encodes CASSLGQGYEQYF.

This clone was picked up many times. Within the sample, other DNA sequences also encode this same CDR3. This rearrangement joins TRBV18 to TRBJ1-2; D unclear. Trimming left V 6 bases short and J 5 bases short, with 13 bases between. This CDR3 has 13 amino acids. The germline V gene encodes CDR1 KGHSH and CDR2 LQKENI. The DNA for the CDR3 is TGTGCCAGCTCCCGGGATGGCGGATATGGCTACACCTTC. Translation: CASSRDGGYGYTF.

V gene TRBV9 combines with J gene TRBJ1-4, with TRBD1 matching 9 bases. V trimming: 4 bases; J trimming: 5 bases; junction bases outside the gene matches: 6. The CDR3 spans 15 residues. Germline V CDR1 and CDR2: SGDLS, YYNGEE. CDR3 amino acids: CASSPRDRANEKLFF. As DNA, the CDR3 is TGTGCCAGCAGCCCCCGGGACAGGGCGAATGAAAAACTGTTTTTT.

This sequence joins TRBV5-6 and TRBJ2-1; D gene unclear. The CDR3 has 16 residues. Trimming stripped 4 bases from V and 3 bases from J, with 17 bases between. The germline V gene encodes CDR1 SGHDT and CDR2 YYEEEE. CDR3 in amino acids: CASSPDVRSVYNEQFF. The DNA for the CDR3 is TGTGCCAGCAGCCCCGACGTGCGGAGTGTCTACAATGAGCAGTTCTTC.

In its sample, this clone was seen a few times. V is TRBV30 and J is TRBJ2-5, with TRBD2 identical over 8 bases. V lost 4 bases to trimming and J lost 3 bases; unmatched junction nucleotides: 10. Germline assignment: CDR1 GTSNPN and CDR2 SVGIG (reference sequence). CDR3 length equals 15 residues. In DNA, the CDR3 is TGTGCCTGGAAGGTGGTAGCGGGAAAAAAAGAGACCCAGTACTTC. Encoded protein: CAWKVVAGKKETQYF.

V is TRBV30 and J is TRBJ2-3; unclear D gene. The germline V and J ends were trimmed by 1 base and 1 base, with 6 bases remaining between them. The CDR3 spans 13 residues. Germline V gives CDR1 GTSNPN, CDR2 SVGIG (reference sequence). For the CDR3, the DNA is TGTGCCTGGAGTGCGACTGGCACAGATACGCAGTATTTT. Residues: CAWSATGTDTQYF. The variable domain in full, completed from reference TRBV30 and TRBJ2-3, reads SQTIHQWPATLVQPVGSPLSLECTVEGTSNPNLYWYRQAAGRGLQLLFYSVGIGQISSEVPQNLSASRPQDRQFILSSKKLLLSDSGFYLCAWSATGTDTQYFGPGTRLTVL.

About this clone itself: The sample carries other DNA sequences with the same CDR3. The gene calls are TRBV7-9 and TRBJ1-5; D unresolved. The CDR3 consists of 15 residues. Per the germline V gene, CDR1 is SEHNR and CDR2 is FQNEAQ (reference sequence). V shed 2 bases and J shed 0 bases, with 8 bases lying between them. The CDR3 region is CASSLSGISNQPQHF. The CDR3 DNA reads as TGTGCCAGCAGCTTATCAGGAATTAGCAATCAGCCCCAGCATTTT.

The V and J genes are TRBV11-2 and TRBJ2-5; 8 positions agree with TRBD1. This CDR3 is built from 14 residues. The V gene's germline CDR1 is SGHAT and CDR2 FQNNGV. J was trimmed by 7 bases and V by 3 bases; bases with no gene match: 7. The CDR3 loop reads CASSLDRVGVTQYF. The DNA for the CDR3 is TGTGCCAGCAGCTTGGACAGGGTTGGGGTGACCCAGTACTTC.

The chain carries TRBV30 and TRBJ2-7; TRBD2 matches at 9 bases. Germline trimming cut 5 bases from V and 3 bases from J; bases unmatched to any gene: 14. The germline CDR1 and CDR2 sequences are GTSNPN and SVGIG (reference sequence). This CDR3 spans 16 amino acids. This CDR3 is CAWLPSRLAGFYEQYF. CDR3 DNA sequence: TGTGCCTGGTTGCCGTCCAGGCTAGCGGGATTCTACGAGCAGTACTTC.

The chain is built from TRBV2 and TRBJ2-7; 8 bases align to TRBD2. Germline CDR1 SNHLY, CDR2 FYNNEI. CDR3 size: 17 residues. Trimming cost V 7 bases and J 8 bases; bases outside gene matches: 22. The CDR3 DNA is TGTGCCAGCACCGAAGAAGGAGTAGCGGGGATCACGATGAAGCAGTACTTC. This gives the protein CASTEEGVAGITMKQYF.

Concerning this clone: With a much larger clone just one base away, this may be a read error. This CDR3 is also generated by other DNA sequences in the sample. The CDR3 region has the DNA TGTGCCAGCAGCGTAGGAGGCAGGGGGCCAGATACGCAGTATTTT. Protein sequence: CASSVGGRGPDTQYF. This sequence joins TRBV9 and TRBJ2-3, with TRBD1 identical over 8 bases. Losses at the gene ends were 0 bases for V and 4 bases for J; bases not matched to a gene: 4. CDR3 size: 15 residues. The germline gives CDR1 SGDLS, CDR2 YYNGEE.

This chain joins TRBV2 and TRBJ1-1; the D is unclear. The V gene's germline CDR1 is SNHLY and CDR2 FYNNEI. The CDR3 covers 14 residues. Between the trimmed V and J ends, which lost 4 bases and 1 base, there was a span of 10 bases. Written as DNA, the CDR3 is TGTGCCAGCAGTGCCCAAGTTAAGAACACTGAAGCTTTCTTT. The encoded protein is CASSAQVKNTEAFF.

This clone was seen more than once but under ten times. The genes are TRBV30 and TRBJ1-5; no clear D. This CDR3 comprises 12 residues. Trimming stripped 5 bases from V and 6 bases from J, with 11 bases between. CDR1 is GTSNPN and CDR2 is SVGIG in the germline V gene (reference sequence). This chain's CDR3 is CAWDTTGQPQHF. CDR3 DNA: TGTGCCTGGGACACGACGGGTCAGCCCCAGCATTTT.

J is TRBJ1-2 and V is TRBV28; no clear D. Deletions cut 10 bases from V and 8 bases from J, with 20 bases between. CDR1 and CDR2 from the germline V gene are MDHEN and SYDVKM. The CDR3 totals 13 residues. The CDR3 reads CATRAQLTGGYTF. Here the CDR3 DNA reads TGTGCCACCCGAGCCCAATTAACTGGGGGCTACACCTTC.

This chain connects TRBV19 to TRBJ1-4, with 7 bases that match TRBD1. CDR3 length: 14 amino acids. Germline loops: CDR1 LNHDA, CDR2 SQIVND (reference sequence). The V and J ends lost 4 bases and 6 bases, in that order; junction bases with no gene match: 5. The CDR3 sequence is CASSKGTVHEKLFF. In DNA form, the CDR3 reads TGTGCCAGTAGTAAAGGGACAGTACATGAAAAACTGTTTTTT.

This clone came up once. The chain uses TRBV15 and TRBJ2-3, with 15 bases aligning to TRBD2. Germline CDR1 reads LNHNV; CDR2 reads YYDKDF (reference sequence). This CDR3 is 17 amino acids long. Trimming removed 5 bases from V and 4 bases from J; junction bases left unmatched: 7. The CDR3 sequence: CATSVGTSGRKADTQYF. The CDR3 region has the DNA TGTGCCACCAGCGTCGGGACTAGCGGGAGGAAAGCAGATACGCAGTATTTT.

The genes are TRBV4-1 and TRBJ1-2; D perhaps matches TRBD1 (5 bases). The CDR3 covers 17 residues. CDR1 and CDR2 from the germline V gene are MGHRA and YSYEKL. The ends were cut back, 4 bases at V and 1 base at J, with 19 bases in the middle. The CDR3, as DNA: TGCGCCAGCAGCCCGGGGGGAGGGCGAGGAGGTAACTATGGCTACACCTTC. Translated, it gives CASSPGGGRGGNYGYTF.